The text below deals with one T cell receptor (beta chain). Its specificity is unknown. Assay: immunoSEQ multiplex PCR; the TCRdb copy retains only in-frame clones and omits some. The sample carries fewer than 85,000 clones, 80% to 90% recorded once. This record comes from a study of OX40 agonist ivuxolimab in advanced cancers. On the study more broadly: Dose-escalation subjects each had hepatocellular carcinoma, melanoma, renal cell or head and neck cancer. One hepatocellular carcinoma and two cutaneous melanoma patients partially responded. Study-wide results and caveats: Certain nonresponders additionally had low normalized T-cell clonal expansion.

Patients with autoimmune history or systemic immunosuppression were excluded. This CDR3 has 13 residues. V was pared by 4 bases and J by 2 bases, with 9 bases between. Germline loops: CDR1 SQVTM, CDR2 ANQGSEA. The V gene is TRBV29-1, the J gene TRBJ1-3, with D unresolved. Here the sequenced sample was CD4+ or CD8+ T cells sorted from blood, taken in a trial of the OX40 agonist ivuxolimab. This receptor was taken from an adult with an advanced solid tumor such as melanoma, head and neck, liver or kidney cancer. The CDR3 bases are TGCAGCGTTGTAAGGGATACTGGAAACACCATATATTTT. This codes for CSVVRDTGNTIYF.